These 17 T cell receptor beta chains were all obtained from the same sample, sequenced in a study of beta chain features in type 1 diabetes. As every portion of the isolated RNA was reverse transcribed, the sequencing read expressed TCRB transcripts. The repertoire was sequenced with immunoSEQ multiplex PCR; TCRdb's copy has only in-frame clones and lacks some. The sample has roughly 450,000 clones, about 15% seen once. Sequencing was carried out using naive CD4+ T cells from blood. Receptors were obtained from a man aged 25-45 years in good health.

The chain links TRBV30 to TRBJ1-1; D is ambiguous. The CDR3 is made up of 14 amino acids. Germline V CDR1 and CDR2: GTSNPN, SVGIG (reference sequence). Trimming removed 4 bases from V and 3 bases from J, with 15 bases in between. Here the CDR3 DNA reads TGTGCCTGGATTGTAACAAGACGGGACACTGAAGCTTTCTTT. Translating gives CAWIVTRRDTEAFF.

This clone was seen more than once but under ten times. The J gene is TRBJ1-6, the V gene TRBV6-5, with TRBD1 identical over 11 bases. This CDR3 is built from 14 residues. Trimming at V came to 6 bases and at J to 9 bases, leaving 4 bases not matched to a gene. From germline, CDR1 is MNHEY and CDR2 SVGAGI. The CDR3 DNA sequence: TGTGCCAGCAGCCCTGGACAGGGGGCTTCACCCCTCCACTTT. This encodes CASSPGQGASPLHF.

This chain connects TRBV5-4 to TRBJ2-5, with D possibly being TRBD2 (5 bases). The germline V gene encodes CDR1 SGHNT and CDR2 YYREEE (reference sequence). V was shortened by 7 bases and J by 4 bases, with 14 bases between the two germline ends. CDR3 length equals 13 residues. The CDR3 reads CASCPGIGETQYF. The CDR3 region has the DNA TGTGCCAGCTGTCCGGGAATAGGAGAGACCCAGTACTTC.

The chain joins TRBV28 to TRBJ2-7; D not resolved. The V gene's germline CDR1 is MDHEN and CDR2 SYDVKM. With 0 bases removed from V and 3 bases from J, the gap between germline ends came to 9 bases. This CDR3 region has 14 residues. As DNA, the CDR3 is TGTGCCAGCAGTTTATGGGCGGAAAACTACGAGCAGTACTTC. Translating gives CASSLWAENYEQYF.

Note on this clone: Other DNA sequences in this sample translate to the same CDR3. V usage is TRBV6-5 and J usage is TRBJ1-1; D unresolved. Trimming took 2 bases from V and 2 from J, leaving 3 bases between them. CDR1 and CDR2 from the germline V gene are MNHEY and SVGAGI. CDR3 size: 12 residues. The CDR3 here is CASSYRNTEAFF. DNA of the CDR3: TGTGCCAGCAGTTACCGAAACACTGAAGCTTTCTTT.

This clone was found a few times. This chain joins TRBV9 and TRBJ2-2; D remains ambiguous. The CDR3 extends over 14 amino acids. With 3 bases removed from V and 6 bases from J, the gap between germline ends came to 12 bases. Germline V gives CDR1 SGDLS, CDR2 YYNGEE. In DNA form, the CDR3 reads TGTGCCAGCAGCGGTTCCTATGTTGCCGGGGAGCTGTTTTTT. The encoded protein is CASSGSYVAGELFF.

This clone was counted only a few times. This rearrangement joins TRBV27 to TRBJ2-1, with 13 positions matching TRBD2. Per the germline V gene, CDR1 is MNHEY and CDR2 is SMNVEV (reference sequence). The junction had 7 bases not matched to a gene; V was cut back by 5 bases and J by 6 bases. The CDR3 sequence is 16 residues long. The CDR3 nucleotides are TGTGCCAGCAGTCCGCCGGGACTAGCGGGACCCAATGAGCAGTTCTTC. Protein product: CASSPPGLAGPNEQFF.

This clone was seen more than once but under ten times. The chain combines TRBV14 with TRBJ2-1; D gene uncertain. Germline CDR1 and CDR2: SGHDN and FVKESK. Trimming left V 0 bases short and J 4 bases short, with 19 bases between. CDR3 length: 18 amino acids. CDR3 protein: CASSQDERVLGFYNEQFF. The CDR3 DNA follows: TGTGCCAGCAGCCAAGATGAGAGAGTGTTAGGCTTTTACAATGAGCAGTTCTTC.

Only a few counts were recorded for this clone. V is TRBV5-6 and J is TRBJ2-7; D ambiguous. This CDR3 region has 11 residues. CDR1 SGHDT and CDR2 YYEEEE come from the germline V gene. The V end lost 3 bases, the J end lost 2 bases, and 3 bases lay between the germline ends. CDR3 DNA sequence: TGTGCCAGCAGCTCTACCTACGAGCAGTACTTC. Translating it yields CASSSTYEQYF.

The rearrangement joins TRBV30 to TRBJ1-2; weak D call: TRBD1 (5 bases). Germline CDR1 reads GTSNPN; CDR2 reads SVGIG (reference sequence). The CDR3 is made up of 12 amino acids. V was cut by 2 bases and J by 4 bases, with 8 bases left in between. DNA of the CDR3: TGTGCCTGGAGTAAGGGGACCTATGGCTACACCTTC. As protein: CAWSKGTYGYTF.

Written as DNA, the CDR3 is TGTGCCAGTAGTATTTCCGGGACTAGCGGAATACAAGAGACCCAGTACTTC. Translated, it gives CASSISGTSGIQETQYF. The J gene is TRBJ2-5, the V gene TRBV19, with TRBD2 matching over 11 bases. CDR3 length: 17 amino acids. The J segment lost 2 bases and the V segment lost 3 bases, leaving 8 bases of the junction unmatched. CDR1 is LNHDA, CDR2 SQIVND, per germline (reference sequence).

In this sample, this clone turned up a few times. The chain combines TRBV7-2 with TRBJ2-5; TRBD1 is a possible D gene (5 bases). V lost 2 bases and J lost 5, with 15 bases in between. The CDR3 extends over 15 amino acids. Germline CDR1 reads SGHTA; CDR2 reads FQGNSA. Written as DNA, the CDR3 is TGTGCCAGCAGCTTATCAGGACAAAGGGCGGAGACCCAGTACTTC. Translated: CASSLSGQRAETQYF. The full variable domain, in which reference TRBV7-2 and TRBJ2-5 provide the parts outside the CDR3, is GAGVSQSPSNKVTEKGKDVELRCDPISGHTALYWYRQSLGQGLEFLIYFQGNSAPDKSGLPSDRFSAERTGGSVSTLTIQRTQQEDSAVYLCASSLSGQRAETQYFGPGTRLLVL.

This clone came up a few times. The V and J genes are TRBV4-3 and TRBJ2-5, with 8 bases fitting TRBD1. The CDR3 is 14 residues long. Trimming took 5 bases from V and 6 from J; bases not matched to a gene: 8. Germline V gene data show CDR1 as LGHNA and CDR2 as YSLEER. CDR3 sequence (DNA): TGCGCCAGCAGCGCGAGGCAGGGGGCACAGACCCAGTACTTC. Translating it yields CASSARQGAQTQYF.

About this clone itself: At one of its ends the junction is not consistent with the germline gene, which may arise from a read error. The chain joins TRBV5-4 to TRBJ2-3; D may be TRBD2 (6 bases). The CDR3 runs 13 residues. The germline CDR1 and CDR2 sequences are SGHNT and YYREEE (reference sequence). The CDR3: CASSLDPEGTQYF. The DNA of the CDR3 is TGCGCCAGCAGCCTAGACCCGGAGGGTACGCAGTATTTT.

In DNA, the CDR3 is TGTGCCAGCAGTTCACACAGGGGGGAGGGCTACACTGAAGCTTTCTTT. Protein product: CASSSHRGEGYTEAFF. The J gene is TRBJ1-1, the V gene TRBV6-6, with 8 bases fitting TRBD1. Germline loops: CDR1 MNHNY, CDR2 SVGAGI (reference sequence). The CDR3 totals 16 residues. Trimming at V came to 4 bases and at J to 3 bases, leaving 10 bases not matched to a gene.

V usage is TRBV6-5 and J usage is TRBJ2-5; 9 nucleotides line up with TRBD2. This CDR3 has 15 residues. Germline-derived CDR1 and CDR2 are MNHEY and SVGAGI. J gave up 4 bases and V 6 bases, and 9 bases lay outside the gene matches. Here the CDR3 reads CASSSPSSGVETQYF. DNA for the CDR3: TGTGCCAGCAGCTCCCCGTCTAGCGGGGTAGAGACCCAGTACTTC.

This clone was seen only a few times. The chain joins TRBV7-8 to TRBJ2-1; 7 nucleotides match TRBD2. Germline loops: CDR1 SGHVS, CDR2 FQNEAQ. Germline trimming cut 5 bases from V and 1 base from J; bases unmatched to any gene: 5. This CDR3 region has 15 residues. This CDR3 is CASSQTGGSYNEQFF. CDR3 coding DNA: TGTGCCAGCAGCCAGACCGGGGGGTCCTACAATGAGCAGTTCTTC.